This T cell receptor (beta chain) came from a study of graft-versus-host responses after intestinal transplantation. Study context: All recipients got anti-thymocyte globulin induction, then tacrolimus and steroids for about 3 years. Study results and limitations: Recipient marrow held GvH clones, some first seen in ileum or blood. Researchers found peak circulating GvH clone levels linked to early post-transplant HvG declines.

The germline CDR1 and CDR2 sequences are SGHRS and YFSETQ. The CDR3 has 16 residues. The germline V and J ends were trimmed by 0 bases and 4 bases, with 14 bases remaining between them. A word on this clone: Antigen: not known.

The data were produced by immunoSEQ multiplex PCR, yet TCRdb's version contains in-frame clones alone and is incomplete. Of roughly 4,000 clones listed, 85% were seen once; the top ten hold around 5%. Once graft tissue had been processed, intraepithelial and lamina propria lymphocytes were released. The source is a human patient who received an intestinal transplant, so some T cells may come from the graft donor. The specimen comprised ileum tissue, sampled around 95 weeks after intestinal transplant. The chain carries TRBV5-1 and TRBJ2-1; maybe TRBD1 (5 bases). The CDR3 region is CASSLAGFGRYNEQFF. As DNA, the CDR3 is TGCGCCAGCAGCTTGGCAGGGTTTGGCCGGTACAATGAGCAGTTCTTC.